This T cell receptor beta chain was captured by sequencing in a study of CD8+ T cells in alopecia areata. Background on the study: Transfer of skin from roughly 6-12-month-old C3H/HeJ graft donors with spontaneous alopecia was made to approximately 6-11-week-old female C3H/HeJ mice. Points from the study as a whole: Clonality exceeded that of normal scalp in lesional scalp, most notably in alopecia totalis/universalis.

Cells pooled from cutaneous lymph nodes were sorted on CD4, CD8alpha, NKG2D, NKG2ACE and other markers. The CDR3 contains 16 residues. The germline V gene has CDR1 LGHNA and CDR2 YNLKQL (reference sequence). This clone was recorded many times. Its antigen is as yet unknown. These gene names are mouse names. Sequencing ends 4 residues short of the CDR3 end; the germline J gene provides the rest. Sequencing templates came from extracted RNA that was reverse transcribed into cDNA. Generated by immunoSEQ multiplex PCR, the TCRdb table keeps only in-frame clones and is missing some. The sample was found to contain roughly 260,000 clones, and every one recurs.

The chain recombines TRBV5 with TRBJ2-1, with TRBD1 identical over 9 bases. This TCR was recovered from a C3H/HeJ mouse with alopecia areata. MHC haplotype: H2-k. The material sequenced was CD4+ T cells sorted from a lymph node. The sequenced part of the CDR3 DNA is TGTGCCAGCAGCCAAATCAGGGACAGGGTGGAGGCT. Translation: CASSQIRDRVEA. Given in full, the CDR3 is CASSQIRDRVEAEQFF.